This T cell receptor (beta chain) originates from a study of cytomegalovirus exposure and HLA in healthy donors. Study as a whole: Membership in the Caucasian-associated ancestry cluster was found for about four fifths of about 430 genotyped donors. Broader study findings: In a later analysis, across HLA loci, associated TCR counts were highest for DRB1, lowest for HLA-C. Among TCR beta chains of equal frequency, HLA-associated ones were more clonally expanded in a later analysis.

Primers: 60 Vbeta forward and 13 Jbeta reverse. The method was immunoSEQ multiplex PCR; TCRdb's version includes in-frame clones alone and lacks a portion of them. Among more than 95,000 clones, approximately 69% were seen once, and the ten largest hold around 4%. As to this clone: Its antigen remains unknown.

Trimming shortened V by 2 bases and J by 0 bases, and 8 bases separated the two germline ends. The V gene's germline CDR1 is MNHEY and CDR2 SVGAGI. There are 14 residues in the CDR3. V gene TRBV6-5 combines with J gene TRBJ2-7; unclear D gene. This TCR was sampled from a middle-aged man in good health and CMV-seropositive. Sequences were obtained from PBMCs. The CDR3: CASSYVRDSYEQYF. For the CDR3, the DNA is TGTGCCAGCAGTTACGTCCGAGACTCCTACGAGCAGTACTTC.